Listed here are 32 T cell receptor beta chains from one sample, sequenced in a study of metastatic and nonmetastatic thyroid tumors. TCRdb re-called the PCR reads with MiXCR. The sample carries roughly 18,000 clones, 25% to 35% recorded once. Thyroid surgery took place with no prior treatment in any patient. The sequencing input was tumor tissue. The source of these receptors is a female donor with papillary thyroid cancer or a benign thyroid nodule (not recorded which). Some clones in this sample may be carry-over from other donors' samples.

The chain has TRBV19 and TRBJ1-1, with TRBD1 matching 7 bases. Trimming removed 6 bases from V and 0 bases from J; junction bases left unmatched: 10. The CDR3 has 16 residues. The germline V gene has CDR1 LNHDA and CDR2 SQIVND (reference sequence). Here the CDR3 DNA reads TGTGCCAGTAGCTCACCTGCCGGACAGGTGAACACTGAAGCTTTCTTT. It yields the protein CASSSPAGQVNTEAFF.

The chain employs TRBV5-8 and TRBJ1-5, with a possible D match to TRBD1 (5 bases). V was shortened by 3 bases and J by 6 bases, with 16 bases between the two germline ends. CDR1 and CDR2 (germline): SGHTS, YDEGEE. CDR3 length equals 15 residues. This chain's CDR3 is CASSSSGRGRQPQHF. As DNA, the CDR3 is TGTGCCAGCAGCTCATCGGGGAGGGGTCGTCAGCCCCAGCATTTT.

This clone showed up many times. The CDR3 is CASSPPGQGNQPQHF. The CDR3 region has the DNA TGTGCCAGCTCACCCCCGGGACAGGGTAATCAGCCCCAGCATTTT. The chain uses TRBV18 and TRBJ1-5, with 9 bases fitting TRBD1. Germline V gene lookup returns CDR1 KGHSH and CDR2 LQKENI. The CDR3 spans 15 residues. The trim removed 3 bases at V and 4 bases at J, leaving 4 bases unmatched.

This clone was counted a single time. The chain joins TRBV4-2 to TRBJ2-7; D may be TRBD2 (6 bases). V lost 0 bases to trimming and J lost 4 bases, with 19 bases between them. This CDR3 spans 17 amino acids. Germline CDR1 LGHNA, CDR2 YNFKEQ. Here the CDR3 DNA reads TGTGCCAGCAGCCAAGAGGGAGGAGCGACCTCGAGGTACGAGCAGTACTTC. This translates into CASSQEGGATSRYEQYF.

This clone was seen repeatedly, ten times or more. V gene TRBV18 combines with J gene TRBJ2-1; D unresolved. V was pared by 1 base and J by 5 bases, with 6 bases between. The germline V gene encodes CDR1 KGHSH and CDR2 LQKENI. CDR3 size: 13 residues. CDR3 amino acids: CASSPRPDNEQFF. CDR3 DNA sequence: TGTGCCAGCTCACCACGGCCGGACAATGAGCAGTTCTTC.

The table lists this clone with many counts. The gene calls are TRBV7-8 and TRBJ2-1; no clear D. V dropped 5 bases and J dropped 7 bases, with 9 bases sitting between them. Looked up from germline, CDR1 is SGHVS and CDR2 is FQNEAQ. CDR3 length: 12 amino acids. For the CDR3, the DNA is TGTGCCAGCAGCCCCCATAGGAATGAGCAGTTCTTC. It yields the protein CASSPHRNEQFF.

The rearrangement links TRBV5-1 to TRBJ1-5; D unresolved. V shed 0 bases and J shed 0 bases, with 10 bases lying between them. The V gene's germline CDR1 is SGHRS and CDR2 YFSETQ. This CDR3 has 16 amino acids. CDR3 coding DNA: TGCGCCAGCAGCTTGGGAGAATTGGATAGCAATCAGCCCCAGCATTTT. Translated: CASSLGELDSNQPQHF.

This clone is judged medium-sized. The J gene is TRBJ2-7, the V gene TRBV3-1; 7 bases match TRBD2. Per germline, CDR1 LGHDT and CDR2 YNNKEL (reference sequence). CDR3 size: 14 residues. With 4 bases clipped from V and 7 bases from J, the junction kept 10 bases outside the gene matches. The DNA for the CDR3 is TGTGCCAGCAGCCCCGGGACTACAGTAGATGAGCAGTACTTC. This translates into CASSPGTTVDEQYF.

In its sample, this clone ranks as medium-sized (0.01 to 0.1%). Mismatch with germline at one junction end may stem from a read error. The chain couples TRBV27 to TRBJ2-5, with no clear D. CDR3 size: 10 residues. CDR1 is MNHEY, CDR2 SMNVEV, per germline (reference sequence). The DNA for the CDR3 is TGTGCCAGCAGTTTTAAGACGAACTGCTTC. As protein: CASSFKTNCF.

The sample holds a few counts of this clone. The rearrangement joins TRBV2 to TRBJ2-7, with 9 bases identical to TRBD1. The germline V gene encodes CDR1 SNHLY and CDR2 FYNNEI. This CDR3 comprises 12 residues. V dropped 6 bases and J dropped 8; count of bases not matched to a gene: 5. The CDR3 sequence is CASREQGAKQYF. DNA of the CDR3: TGTGCCAGCAGAGAACAGGGGGCCAAGCAGTACTTC.

V gene TRBV7-2 combines with J gene TRBJ1-2; no clear D gene. CDR1 and CDR2 from the germline V gene are SGHTA and FQGNSA. V was cut by 5 bases and J by 2 bases, with 9 bases left in between. The CDR3 extends over 13 amino acids. The CDR3: CASSSLENYGYTF. The CDR3 DNA is TGTGCCAGCAGCAGCCTAGAAAACTATGGCTACACCTTC.

The table lists this clone with a few counts. The gene calls are TRBV15 and TRBJ2-7; TRBD2 is a possible D gene (5 bases). The germline V gene has CDR1 LNHNV and CDR2 YYDKDF (reference sequence). The CDR3 contains 15 residues. Trimming cost V 4 bases and J 2 bases, with 15 bases left between them. This chain's CDR3 is CATSMPGVTTYEQYF. In nucleotides, the CDR3 is TGTGCCACCAGCATGCCCGGGGTTACGACCTACGAGCAGTACTTC.

This clone appeared many times. The rearrangement joins TRBV7-6 to TRBJ1-3; D perhaps matches TRBD1 (5 bases). This CDR3 is built from 16 residues. Per germline, CDR1 SGHVS and CDR2 FNYEAQ. Trimming left V 5 bases short and J 3 bases short, with 17 bases between. The DNA for the CDR3 is TGTGCCAGCAGCCCTAGTGGGGCTGTGGGTGGAAACACCATATATTTT. The encoded protein is CASSPSGAVGGNTIYF.

This clone is categorized as medium-sized. The chain employs TRBV6-1 and TRBJ2-4, with TRBD2 matching over 7 bases. With 2 bases clipped from V and 0 bases from J, the junction kept 10 bases outside the gene matches. Germline lookup yields CDR1 MNHNS and CDR2 SASEGT. This CDR3 has 18 residues. The CDR3, as DNA: TGTGCCAGCAGTGAAAGGACCGGGCGGGGGTTAGCCAAAAACATTCAGTACTTC. Its translation is CASSERTGRGLAKNIQYF.

This clone has at least ten counts. The J gene is TRBJ2-1, the V gene TRBV9, with TRBD2 matching over 7 bases. J gave up 6 bases and V 0 bases, and 6 bases lay outside the gene matches. The CDR3 is made up of 15 amino acids. Germline-derived CDR1 and CDR2 are SGDLS and YYNGEE. DNA for the CDR3: TGTGCCAGCAGCGTAGATAGCCTAGCGGCCAATGAGCAGTTCTTC. Encoded protein: CASSVDSLAANEQFF. Combining the CDR3 with reference TRBV9 and TRBJ2-1 gives the whole variable domain DSGVTQTPKHLITATGQRVTLRCSPRSGDLSVYWYQQSLDQGLQFLIQYYNGEERAKGNILERFSAQQFPDLHSELNLSSLELGDSALYFCASSVDSLAANEQFFGPGTRLTVL.

The chain employs TRBV2 and TRBJ2-3; D is unresolved. V dropped 6 bases and J dropped 2 bases, with 15 bases sitting between them. The germline CDR1 and CDR2 sequences are SNHLY and FYNNEI. The CDR3 is 15 amino acids. CDR3 protein: CASRKWAVDTDTQYF. DNA for the CDR3: TGTGCCAGCAGAAAGTGGGCGGTAGACACAGATACGCAGTATTTT.

With regard to this clone: Sequence at one end of the junction differs from germline and may be a read error. The chain uses TRBV12-3 or TRBV12-4 and TRBJ1-2; D is perhaps TRBD1 (6 bases). The CDR3 covers 15 residues. CDR3 loop: CASSLARRGIWGYTF. The DNA of the CDR3 is TGTGCCAGCAGTTTAGCAAGGAGGGGGATCTGGGGCTACACATTC.

This chain uses TRBV5-8 with TRBJ2-7; 7 nucleotides align to TRBD2. Germline CDR1 reads SGHTS; CDR2 reads YDEGEE. The J segment lost 3 bases and the V segment lost 7 bases, leaving 10 bases of the junction unmatched. The CDR3 is 14 amino acids. CDR3 sequence reads: CASSPTGGIYEQYF. Here the CDR3 DNA reads TGTGCCAGCTCCCCGACGGGGGGAATCTACGAGCAGTACTTC.

This clone has a count of ten or more. This chain links TRBV19 with TRBJ1-2, with D hard to call. Germline CDR1 is LNHDA and CDR2 is SQIVND (reference sequence). The CDR3 contains 13 residues. The ends were cut back, 2 bases at V and 5 bases at J, with 9 bases in the middle. CDR3 sequence: CASSIQELYGYTF. CDR3 coding DNA: TGTGCCAGTAGTATACAGGAGCTATATGGCTACACCTTC.

On this clone: The junction departs from the called germline gene at one end, perhaps through a read error. The V gene is TRBV5-5, the J gene TRBJ1-6; D unresolved. The length of the CDR3 is 13 residues. The germline gives CDR1 SGHKS, CDR2 YYEKEE (reference sequence). The CDR3 reads CASSLENNSPLRF. The DNA of the CDR3 is TGTGCCAGCAGCTTGGAAAATAATTCACCACTCCGCTTT.

This clone occurred a few times. V usage is TRBV28 and J usage is TRBJ1-2, with TRBD1 matching 7 bases. The CDR3 covers 13 residues. V trimming: 2 bases; J trimming: 3 bases; junction bases outside the gene matches: 0. The V gene's germline CDR1 is MDHEN and CDR2 SYDVKM. The CDR3 nucleotides are TGTGCCAGCAGTTTAACAGGGGACTATGGCTACACCTTC. It specifies CASSLTGDYGYTF.

On this clone: An end of the junction differs from the germline gene, which may be a read error. The chain carries TRBV27 and TRBJ1-1; D perhaps matches TRBD1 (6 bases). CDR1 is MNHEY and CDR2 is SMNVEV in the germline V gene (reference sequence). CDR3 length: 15 residues. This CDR3 reads CARSCPDRMNTEAFF. CDR3 in DNA: TGTGCCAGAAGTTGCCCTGACAGGATGAACACTGAAGCTTTCTTT.

This clone has at least ten counts. The chain carries TRBV11-2 and TRBJ2-2; D may be TRBD1 or TRBD2 (5 bases each). Germline V gene lookup returns CDR1 SGHAT and CDR2 FQNNGV. There are 16 residues in the CDR3. V was cut by 5 bases and J by 2 bases, with 15 bases left in between. CDR3 loop: CASSPQGRTNTGELFF. The CDR3 coding sequence is TGTGCCAGCAGCCCCCAGGGACGTACTAACACCGGGGAGCTGTTTTTT.

The chain is built from TRBV20-1 and TRBJ2-3; the match to TRBD2 covers 14 bases. CDR1 is DFQATT, CDR2 SNEGSKA, per germline (reference sequence). CDR3 length: 19 residues. V gave up 6 bases and J gave up 4 bases; unmatched junction bases: 18. This chain's CDR3 is CSANGLAGGRFTGPDTQYF. CDR3 in DNA: TGCAGTGCCAACGGACTAGCGGGAGGAAGATTTACCGGCCCAGATACGCAGTATTTT.

About this clone itself: The germline gene is not matched at one end of the junction; a read error may be the cause. This chain joins TRBV27 and TRBJ2-3, with D possibly being TRBD2 (6 bases). Looked up from germline, CDR1 is MNHEY and CDR2 is SMNVEV (reference sequence). This CDR3 is 13 amino acids long. The CDR3 protein is CASIRRVKDMQYF. In nucleotides, the CDR3 is TGTGCCAGCATAAGGAGGGTGAAGGATATGCAGTATTTT.

By proportion, this clone is medium-sized. This chain connects TRBV4-1 to TRBJ2-1; 7 positions match TRBD2. Germline-derived CDR1 and CDR2 are MGHRA and YSYEKL. The CDR3 runs 13 residues. J was trimmed by 7 bases and V by 2 bases; bases with no gene match: 2. The CDR3 spells CASSQTGGNEQFF. In DNA, the CDR3 is TGCGCCAGCAGCCAAACCGGGGGGAATGAGCAGTTCTTC.

The CDR3 coding sequence is TGTGCCAGCAGCTCGGGTCCAAAAGATCACATGAACACTGAAGCTTTCTTT. Its protein is CASSSGPKDHMNTEAFF. J is TRBJ1-1 and V is TRBV5-6, with D hard to call. V lost 3 bases and J lost 0, with 18 bases in between. The CDR3 is 17 amino acids. CDR1 SGHDT and CDR2 YYEEEE come from the germline V gene.

This chain uses TRBV20-1 with TRBJ2-2, with D unclear. V lost 6 bases and J lost 6, with 11 bases in between. The CDR3 is 12 amino acids. CDR1 and CDR2 from the germline V gene are DFQATT and SNEGSKA (reference sequence). CDR3 nucleotides: TGCAGTGCCGGAACTAAGCCCGGGGAGCTGTTTTTT. Protein sequence: CSAGTKPGELFF.

The V and J genes are TRBV27 and TRBJ2-7; the D gene is possibly TRBD1 (6 bases). V was cut by 5 bases and J by 0 bases, with 11 bases left in between. Germline CDR1 MNHEY, CDR2 SMNVEV (reference sequence). The CDR3 totals 14 residues. CDR3 region: CASSKQGSSYEQYF. CDR3 sequence (DNA): TGTGCCAGCAGTAAACAGGGTAGCTCCTACGAGCAGTACTTC.

This clone was counted only a few times. The sample has other DNA sequences that encode this CDR3 too. This chain uses TRBV5-1 with TRBJ2-3, with TRBD2 identical over 8 bases. The ends lost 0 bases at V and 1 base at J; junction bases unmatched: 1. There are 15 residues in the CDR3. The germline gives CDR1 SGHRS, CDR2 YFSETQ. This CDR3 is CASSLVSGGTDTQYF. The CDR3 region has the DNA TGCGCCAGCAGCTTGGTTAGCGGGGGCACAGATACGCAGTATTTT.

This clone was seen a handful of times. The chain's CDR3 is CASREIRLPEAFF. In nucleotides, the CDR3 is TGTGCCAGCAGGGAGATACGGCTCCCTGAAGCTTTCTTT. The chain couples TRBV12-3 or TRBV12-4 to TRBJ1-1; D is unresolved. The CDR3 runs to 13 residues. Trimming left V 6 bases short and J 6 bases short, with 14 bases between.

As to this clone: One end of the junction does not line up with germline, which may come from a read error. CDR3 loop: CASRGGIGGGTVEPFF. Here the CDR3 DNA reads TGTGCCAGCAGGGGCGGGATCGGAGGGGGGACCGTGGAGCCGTTTTTT. The V call is TRBV6-1, the J call TRBJ2-2, with D perhaps given as TRBD1 or TRBD2 (6 bases each). The CDR3 is made up of 16 amino acids. CDR1 and CDR2 (germline): MNHNS, SASEGT.